This T cell receptor beta chain appears in the sequencing data of a study of T cell responses to AZD1222 COVID-19 vaccine. Findings and limits, study-wide: Spike-wide coverage was observed for vaccine-associated CD4 TCRs, with dominant responses at 160-218 and 743-854. Baseline seropositivity characterized only 5 or 6 AZD1222 recipients. Donors were largely white British and mainly female; clonal diversity was possibly underestimated.

Turning to this clone: The target antigen is unknown.

TCRdb keeps only in-frame clones here, not all; method: immunoSEQ multiplex PCR. The data show 130,000 to 150,000 clones, roughly nine tenths seen once. Trimming pared 8 bases from V and 0 bases from J, leaving 8 bases between. This CDR3 contains 13 residues. This chain uses TRBV12-3 or TRBV12-4 with TRBJ1-3, with no clear D. The sequencing used peripheral blood, collected 28 days after the second AZD1222 dose. The receptor was isolated from an adult who received the AZD1222 COVID-19 vaccine. This CDR3 reads CASGPSSGNTIYF. The CDR3 region has the DNA TGTGCCAGCGGACCGAGCTCTGGAAACACCATATATTTT.